This T cell receptor beta chain emerged from a study of Graves' ophthalmopathy and Graves' hyperthyroidism. This clonotype was recorded at least ten times. Trimming stripped 5 bases from V and 0 bases from J, with 8 bases between. From germline, CDR1 is LNHDA and CDR2 SQIVND (reference sequence). This CDR3 has 13 residues. RNA transcripts served as template for amplifying TCR beta CDR3 sequences. RT-PCR in the first round used HTBI primers; a second-round multiplex PCR followed. TCRdb redid the calling of the multiplex PCR reads with MiXCR, one entry per CDR3 protein. The sample contains around 1,200,000 distinct CDR3 sequences, about 40% of which appear only once.

The V call is TRBV19, the J call TRBJ2-7; no definite D call. This clonotype originated in an adult man with Graves' hyperthyroidism. Input material: peripheral blood or thyroid tissue (not recorded which). The CDR3 spells CASSSVGSYEQYF. The CDR3 coding sequence is TGTGCCAGTAGTTCTGTCGGCTCCTACGAGCAGTACTTC.